Described below is a single T cell receptor (beta chain) sequence and its context. The antigen is not known. PCR was performed using 60 Vbeta and 13 Jbeta primers. Profiled with immunoSEQ multiplex PCR; TCRdb holds only in-frame clones, not every one. The data contain 150,000 to 200,000 clones, approximately 78% of them singletons. The data stem from a study of cytomegalovirus exposure and HLA in healthy donors. Study-wide results and limits: Association of a missense DCLRE1C variant with TCR beta V- and J-gene trimming was reported in a later analysis.

Germline assignment: CDR1 SGHRS and CDR2 YFSETQ. The CDR3 contains 15 residues. The ends lost 0 bases at V and 8 bases at J; junction bases unmatched: 6. The receptor was isolated from a woman aged 50 to 65 in good health and CMV-seropositive. The rearrangement uses TRBV5-1 and TRBJ1-4; 8 nucleotides line up with TRBD1. Source material: PBMCs. The CDR3 DNA follows: TGCGCCAGCAGCTTGGGGTCAGGGGGCGTCGAAAAACTGTTTTTT. Translating it yields CASSLGSGGVEKLFF. The complete variable domain, with remaining parts taken from reference TRBV5-1 and TRBJ1-4, reads KAGVTQTPRYLIKTRGQQVTLSCSPISGHRSVSWYQQTPGQGLQFLFEYFSETQRNKGNFPGRFSGRQFSNSRSEMNVSTLELGDSALYLCASSLGSGGVEKLFFGSGTQLSVL.